This entry is about one T cell receptor (beta chain). Its antigen is not known. Treatment given: approximately 18 received Ad26.COV2.S at low or high dose, single or two shots; about 5 received placebo; per-sample allocation not given. Samples were taken on day 63 after the first vaccine or placebo injection. An Ad26 vector carrying the Wuhan-strain SARS-CoV-2 spike served as the vaccine. The CDR3 has 12 amino acids. Between the trimmed V and J ends, which lost 4 bases and 6 bases, there was a span of 9 bases. Germline assignment: CDR1 MDHEN and CDR2 SYDVKM. Using immunoSEQ multiplex PCR, the repertoire was profiled, and TCRdb retains in-frame clones only, with some absent. The data contain some 420,000 clones, around nine tenths of them singletons. These data come from a study of Ad26.COV2.S vaccination and SARS-CoV-2 variants. Whole-study results and caveats: The study found higher spike-specific TCR breadth in vaccine than placebo recipients. Reportedly, spike-specific CD8+ and CD4+ T cell responses achieved substantial breadth once vaccination had taken place.

The sequencing used peripheral blood, collected in a trial of Ad26.COV2.S vaccine versus placebo. This TCR came from a person aged 18-65 years who received the Ad26.COV2.S COVID-19 vaccine or a placebo. This sequence joins TRBV28 and TRBJ1-2; D is undetermined. The CDR3: CASSYDPDGYTF. CDR3 bases: TGTGCCAGCAGTTACGATCCCGATGGCTACACCTTC.